These 2 T cell receptor beta chains were all obtained from the same sample, sequenced in a study of CXCR3-negative and CXCR3-positive naive CD8 T cells. The TRB libraries of cDNA were built by UMI-labeled 5' RACE. TCRdb reprocessed the 5' RACE reads; each CDR3 protein has one entry and no DNA is given. With 90,000 to 150,000 distinct CDR3 sequences in the sample, the ten largest clones hold about 0.34%. No antigen has been assigned to these receptors. Overall study findings and caveats: Relative to CXCR3-negative naive cells, CXCR3-positive naive cells had more hydrophobic TRB CDR3s.

What was sequenced was naive CXCR3+ CD8+ T cells from blood. Specified subset: CD45RO-CCR7+CD27+CD95- naive CD8+ T cells expressing CXCR3 (TNR3+). The receptors shown here come from a human donor in good health. Some clones in this sample may be carry-over from other donors' samples.

The chain uses TRBV7-9 and TRBJ2-7; absent DNA, TCRdb's TRBD1 call cannot be checked. The CDR3 is made up of 15 amino acids. Germline V gene lookup returns CDR1 SEHNR and CDR2 FQNEAQ (reference sequence). Here the CDR3 reads CASSSLQGARVEQYF.

The chain couples TRBV10-1 to TRBJ2-7; TCRdb outputs TRBD1, but without DNA this stays unchecked. The length of the CDR3 is 15 residues. The germline gives CDR1 WNHNN, CDR2 SYGVQD (reference sequence). CDR3 loop: CASRDRTAQTYEQYF.